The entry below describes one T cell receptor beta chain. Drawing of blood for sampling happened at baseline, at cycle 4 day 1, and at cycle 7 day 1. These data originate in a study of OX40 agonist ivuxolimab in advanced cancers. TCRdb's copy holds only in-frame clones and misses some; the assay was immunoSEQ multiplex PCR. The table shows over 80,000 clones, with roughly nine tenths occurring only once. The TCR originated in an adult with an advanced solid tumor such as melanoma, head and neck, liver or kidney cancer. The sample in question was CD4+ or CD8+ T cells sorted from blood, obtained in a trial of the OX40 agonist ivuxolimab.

The CDR3 reads CASSSKTQYF. The CDR3 DNA sequence: TGTGCCAGCAGTTCAAAGACCCAGTACTTC. This chain links TRBV6-1 with TRBJ2-5, with D unclear. V lost 5 bases and J 6 bases, leaving 4 bases between the germline ends. CDR3 length: 10 amino acids. The germline V gene encodes CDR1 MNHNS and CDR2 SASEGT.